The sequence of this T cell receptor (beta chain) was determined in a study of blood T cell repertoires in COVID-19. In the study overall: The study drew acute and convalescent COVID-19 samples from the United States, Italy and Spain. T cells, B-cell-depleted T cells, or PBMCs supplied cDNA or gDNA.

V was shortened by 9 bases and J by 3 bases, with 17 bases between the two germline ends. Germline values: CDR1 LNHDA, CDR2 SQIVND (reference sequence). This CDR3 region has 15 residues. In the source study's methods: It was from reference gene primer amplification that nucleated cell counts were estimated. The table came from immunoSEQ multiplex PCR; TCRdb's copy has only in-frame clones and leaves some out. The DNA gave D and trimming, while V, J and clone size come from that table. This sample carries about 180,000 clones, 86% of them seen once, and the ten largest clones take over 7.5%. This clonotype was obtained from a woman aged 25 to 39 who had recovered from COVID-19. Sequencing used PBMCs or T cells enriched from blood (not recorded which). The J gene is TRBJ2-2, the V gene TRBV19, with D tentatively TRBD2 (5 bases). The CDR3 nucleotides read TGTGCCAGCCAACAGAATGGCGGGCACACCGGGGAGCTGTTTTTT. This sequence encodes CASQQNGGHTGELFF.